The present TCR beta chain was sequenced within a study of T cells in Graves' hyperthyroidism and ophthalmopathy. RNA transcripts yielded amplified TCR beta CDR3 regions. The HTBI primer set was used in a first-round RT-PCR of the TCR CDR3. One entry per CDR3 protein, called by TCRdb with MiXCR from the multiplex PCR reads. This table has around 280,000 distinct CDR3 sequences, roughly 13% appearing once. In patients aged 18 to 65, hyperthyroidism was newly diagnosed, with duration under 2 months. A roughly 9.3 ml volume of fresh peripheral blood provided the PBMCs. Overall study findings and caveats: A 13 V-J signature model discriminated ophthalmopathy versus stable hyperthyroidism.

For this clonotype: Its antigen is unidentified.

V shed 4 bases and J shed 7 bases, with 18 bases lying between them. CDR3 size: 14 residues. Germline assignment: CDR1 SGHRS and CDR2 YFSETQ. The V gene is TRBV5-1, the J gene TRBJ2-7; TRBD1 or TRBD2 may be the D gene (6 bases each). This clonotype was sampled from a woman aged 40 to 50 with Graves' hyperthyroidism. The sequenced sample consisted of blood. The CDR3 DNA sequence: TGCGCCAGCAGCGCGATTGGGGGGCCCCGGGAGCAGTACTTC. It encodes CASSAIGGPREQYF. The entire variable domain, with the rest obtained from reference TRBV5-1 and TRBJ2-7, is as follows: KAGVTQTPRYLIKTRGQQVTLSCSPISGHRSVSWYQQTPGQGLQFLFEYFSETQRNKGNFPGRFSGRQFSNSRSEMNVSTLELGDSALYLCASSAIGGPREQYFGPGTRLTVT.